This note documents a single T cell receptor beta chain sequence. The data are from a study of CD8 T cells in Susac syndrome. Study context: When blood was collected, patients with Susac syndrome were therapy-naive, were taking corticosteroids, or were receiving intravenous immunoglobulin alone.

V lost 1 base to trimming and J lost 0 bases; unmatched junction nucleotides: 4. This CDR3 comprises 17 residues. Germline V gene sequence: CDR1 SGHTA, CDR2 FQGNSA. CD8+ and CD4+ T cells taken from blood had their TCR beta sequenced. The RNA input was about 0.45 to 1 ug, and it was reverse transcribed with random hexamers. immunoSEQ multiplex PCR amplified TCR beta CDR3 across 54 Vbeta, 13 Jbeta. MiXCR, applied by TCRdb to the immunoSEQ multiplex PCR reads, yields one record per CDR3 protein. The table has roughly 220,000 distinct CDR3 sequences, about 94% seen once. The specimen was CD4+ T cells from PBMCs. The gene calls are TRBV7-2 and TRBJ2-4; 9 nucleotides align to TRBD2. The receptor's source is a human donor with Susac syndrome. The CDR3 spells CASSLDPSGVAKNIQYF. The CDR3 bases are TGTGCCAGCAGCTTAGACCCTAGCGGGGTAGCCAAAAACATTCAGTACTTC.